This record looks at one T cell receptor beta chain sequence and its context. The antigen remains undetermined. This record belongs to a study of PD-L1 blockade in urothelial cancer. Study context: Blood was analyzed 3 weeks (second dose) and 6 weeks after treatment start. Study-wide findings and caveats: At the 3-week point, tumor-associated blood clones expanded more in durable-benefit patients.

The repertoire was sequenced with immunoSEQ multiplex PCR; TCRdb's copy has only in-frame clones and lacks some. The table lists about 30,000 clones, 80% to 90% of them singletons. Time point defined: peripheral blood 6 weeks after treatment start. The clonotype originates from a man aged 80 or over with urothelial cancer. The sequences come from PBMCs, collected around atezolizumab (anti-PD-L1) treatment.

CDR3 sequence (DNA): TGTGCCACCAGCAGGGCGGGGCCCTTGAACACTGAAGCTTTCTTT. This sequence encodes CATSRAGPLNTEAFF. The chain has TRBV15 and TRBJ1-1, with D perhaps TRBD1 (5 bases). Germline V gene lookup returns CDR1 LNHNV and CDR2 YYDKDF (reference sequence). V was cut by 3 bases and J by 0 bases, with 11 bases left in between. The CDR3 is 15 residues long.